This TCR beta chain originates from a study of technical replicates of blood from a handful of donors. The germline V gene encodes CDR1 WSHSY and CDR2 SAAADI. Trimming shortened V by 5 bases and J by 6 bases, and 10 bases separated the two germline ends. The CDR3 is made up of 13 amino acids. Measured with immunoSEQ multiplex PCR; TCRdb has only the in-frame clones, and not every one. The table lists roughly 93,000 clones, about 95% of them singletons, with 0.25% to 0.3% in the top ten. The clonotype comes from a human donor in good health. Sequencing was done on a sample of T cells isolated from PBMCs. The chain recombines TRBV10-2 with TRBJ2-2; D remains ambiguous. This CDR3 reads CASSPTGPGELFF. CDR3 DNA: TGCGCCAGCAGTCCTACTGGGCCCGGGGAGCTGTTTTTT.